This paragraph covers one TCR beta chain sequence. Antigen: not known. Mismatch with germline at one junction end may stem from a read error. This record belongs to a study of cytomegalovirus exposure and HLA in healthy donors. Assay: immunoSEQ multiplex PCR; the TCRdb copy retains only in-frame clones and omits some. The profile shows 45,000 to 65,000 clones, roughly nine tenths of them singletons. Regarding the study as a whole: Cytomegalovirus-associated TCR beta chains were listed, numbering over 150. Reports showed the classifier diagnosing cytomegalovirus status with high specificity and sensitivity. TCR clusters originating in the first cohort tended to co-occur in the 120 validation repertoires, according to a later analysis. In vitro assays verified that a few CMV-associated chains recognized CMV antigens specifically.

Germline values: CDR1 LNHDA, CDR2 SQIVND (reference sequence). The CDR3 has 10 residues. The clonotype was recovered from a woman under 30 in good health and CMV-seropositive. The sequenced sample was PBMCs. This chain connects TRBV19 to TRBJ1-1; TRBD1 aligns across 9 bases. The CDR3 nucleotides are TGTGCCAGTGGTCGGGACAGGGTCATCTTT. Its protein is CASGRDRVIF. The whole variable domain, remainder taken from reference TRBV19 and TRBJ1-1, is DGGITQSPKYLFRKEGQNVTLSCEQNLNHDAMYWYRQDPGQGLRLIYYSQIVNDFQKGDIAEGYSVSREKKESFPLTVTSAQKNPTAFYLCASGRDRVIFGQGTRLTVV.